This entry is about one TCR beta chain. The antigen is unknown. Germline CDR1 reads LGHNA; CDR2 reads YSLEER. Trimming left V 1 base short and J 4 bases short, with 13 bases between. The CDR3 loop spans 16 amino acids. Use of 60 Vbeta and 13 Jbeta primers characterized the PCR. Sequencing used immunoSEQ multiplex PCR; TCRdb keeps in-frame clones, though not all of them. The sample yields fewer than 65,000 clones, roughly 82% seen once. The sample is drawn from a study of cytomegalovirus exposure and HLA in healthy donors. Study-level results: The likely origin of a cluster of highly shared sequence variants was a sequencing artifact. Within a later analysis, the majority of CMV-associated TCR beta chains appeared HLA-restricted.

Sequenced sample: PBMCs. J is TRBJ1-4 and V is TRBV4-3; tentatively, D is TRBD1 (5 bases). This sequence originates from a man aged 25-40 years in good health and CMV-seronegative. CDR3 sequence: CASSQVPDRDNEKLFF. Here the CDR3 DNA reads TGCGCCAGCAGCCAAGTCCCTGACAGAGATAATGAAAAACTGTTTTTT.